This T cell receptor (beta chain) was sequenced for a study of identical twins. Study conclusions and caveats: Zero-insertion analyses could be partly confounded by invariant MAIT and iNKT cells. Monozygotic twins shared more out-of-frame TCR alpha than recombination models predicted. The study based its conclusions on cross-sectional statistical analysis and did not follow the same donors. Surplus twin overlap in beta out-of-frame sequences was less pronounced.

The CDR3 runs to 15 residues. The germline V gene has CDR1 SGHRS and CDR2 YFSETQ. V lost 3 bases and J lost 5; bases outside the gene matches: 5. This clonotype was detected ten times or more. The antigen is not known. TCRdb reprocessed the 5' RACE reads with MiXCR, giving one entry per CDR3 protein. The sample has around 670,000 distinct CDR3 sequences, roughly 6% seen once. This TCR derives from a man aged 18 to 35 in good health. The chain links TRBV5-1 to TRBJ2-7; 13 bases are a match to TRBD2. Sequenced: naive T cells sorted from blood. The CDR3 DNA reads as TGCGCCAGCAGCTGGACTAGCGGGAGCTTGAACGAGCAGTACTTC. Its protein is CASSWTSGSLNEQYF. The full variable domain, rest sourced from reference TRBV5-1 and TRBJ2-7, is KAGVTQTPRYLIKTRGQQVTLSCSPISGHRSVSWYQQTPGQGLQFLFEYFSETQRNKGNFPGRFSGRQFSNSRSEMNVSTLELGDSALYLCASSWTSGSLNEQYFGPGTRLTVT.